This T cell receptor (beta chain) was captured by sequencing in a study of CD8+CD57+ T cells in acquired aplastic anemia. By flow cytometry, patients selected for sequencing had shown an expansion of CD8+CD57+ cells. This clonotype was seen at least ten times. The CDR3 length is 11 residues. Per the germline V gene, CDR1 is GTSNPN and CDR2 is SVGIG (reference sequence). The V gene lost 8 bases and the J gene lost 10 bases, with 15 bases spanning the gap. The study profiled TCR beta VDJ and CDR3 using genomic DNA as template. TCRdb reanalysed the reads using MiXCR and keeps one entry per CDR3 protein. The sample contains nearly 60,000 distinct CDR3 sequences, around 57% of which appear only once.

The sequenced material came from sorted CD4+, CD8+, or CD8+CD57+ T cells (not recorded which) from PBMCs. The chain is built from TRBV30 and TRBJ2-1, with D tentatively TRBD2 (6 bases). The TCR comes from a human donor with aplastic anemia. The CDR3 loop is CAASASGEQFF. The DNA of the CDR3 is TGTGCCGCCTCGGCGAGCGGGGAGCAGTTCTTC.